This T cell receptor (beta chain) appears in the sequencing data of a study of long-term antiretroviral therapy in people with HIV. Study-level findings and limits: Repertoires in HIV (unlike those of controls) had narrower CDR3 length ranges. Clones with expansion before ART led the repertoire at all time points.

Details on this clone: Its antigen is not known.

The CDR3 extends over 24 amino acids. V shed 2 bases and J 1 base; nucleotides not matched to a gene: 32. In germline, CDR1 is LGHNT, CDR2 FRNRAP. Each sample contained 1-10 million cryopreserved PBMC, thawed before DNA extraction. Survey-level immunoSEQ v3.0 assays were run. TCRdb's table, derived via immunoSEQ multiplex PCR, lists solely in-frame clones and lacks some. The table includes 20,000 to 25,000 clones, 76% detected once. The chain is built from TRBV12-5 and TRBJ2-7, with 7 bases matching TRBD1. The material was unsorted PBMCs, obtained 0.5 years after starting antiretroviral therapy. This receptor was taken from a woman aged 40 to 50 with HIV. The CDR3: CASGLYTPGTDGWSWGWGSYEQYF. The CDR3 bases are TGTGCTAGTGGTTTGTACACCCCTGGGACAGATGGTTGGTCCTGGGGATGGGGATCCTACGAGCAGTACTTC.